These T cell receptor beta chains were read from a single sample in a study of cytomegalovirus exposure and HLA in healthy donors. Measured with immunoSEQ multiplex PCR; TCRdb has only the in-frame clones, and not every one. This table holds some 130,000 clones, around 80% found once. Sequencing was performed on PBMCs. These receptor sequences come from a man younger than 45 in good health. CDR3s include the opening cysteine and the closing phenylalanine or tryptophan. A D gene is named only where the DNA matches it firmly. Rows give clone size only sometimes, using once, few, many, or a class for an expanded clone.

clone_size d_call j_call v_call cdr3_aa cdr3_nt
NA NA TRBJ1-2 TRBV4-3 CASSQDWTAAYGYTF TGCGCCAGCAGCCAAGATTGGACAGCAGCTTATGGCTACACCTTC
few NA TRBJ1-1 TRBV7-3 CASSSAGQFEAFF TGTGCCAGCAGCTCCGCAGGCCAGTTTGAAGCTTTCTTT
NA TRBD1 TRBJ1-1 TRBV15 CATSIRTGRWAEAFF TGTGCCACCAGCATCCGGACAGGGAGATGGGCTGAAGCTTTCTTT
NA TRBD1 TRBJ1-4 TRBV15 CATSRRTGGANEKLFF TGTGCCACCAGCAGGAGGACAGGGGGCGCTAATGAAAAACTGTTTTTT
NA NA TRBJ1-1 TRBV19 CASSPSRASTEAFF TGTGCCAGTAGTCCAAGCAGGGCCTCCACTGAAGCTTTCTTT
NA NA TRBJ2-3 TRBV7-9 CSSRDRTGKRGTDTQYF TGTTCCAGCAGGGACCGGACAGGGAAGCGGGGTACAGATACGCAGTATTTT
NA NA TRBJ1-1 TRBV28 CASSPFATGNTEAFF TGTGCCAGCAGTCCGTTCGCGACAGGGAACACTGAAGCTTTCTTT
NA NA TRBJ2-7 TRBV7-9 CASSSNVGGGRSGYEQYF TGTGCCAGCAGCTCCAATGTCGGCGGGGGCCGTAGTGGCTACGAGCAGTACTTC
NA NA TRBJ1-3 TRBV11-2 CASSLGQENTIYF TGTGCCAGCAGCTTAGGACAGGAAAACACCATATATTTT
NA TRBD2 TRBJ2-5 TRBV7-9 CASSLLAAQETQYF TGTGCCAGCAGCTTACTAGCGGCCCAAGAGACCCAGTACTTC
once TRBD1 TRBJ2-7 TRBV7-9 CASSRQGYEQYF TGTGCCAGCAGCCGACAGGGGTACGAGCAGTACTTC
NA TRBD1 TRBJ1-2 TRBV6-5 CASSYTSGQLYGYTF TGTGCCAGCAGTTACACCTCGGGACAGCTCTATGGCTACACCTTC
NA NA TRBJ2-7 TRBV5-6 CASSLVQGKGEQYF TGTGCCAGCAGCTTGGTGCAGGGAAAGGGCGAGCAGTACTTC
NA NA TRBJ1-2 TRBV7-9 CSSSSQNNYGYTF TGTTCCAGCAGCTCACAGAATAACTATGGCTACACCTTC
NA TRBD2 TRBJ2-1 TRBV4-1 CASANKGTSGGNEQFF TGCGCCAGCGCAAACAAGGGGACTAGCGGGGGGAATGAGCAGTTCTTC
few NA TRBJ1-4 TRBV30 CAWQGNEKLFF TGTGCCTGGCAGGGGAATGAAAAACTGTTTTTT
NA TRBD1 TRBJ2-1 TRBV5-1 CASSYQGESYNEQFF TGCGCCAGCAGCTACCAGGGGGAGTCCTACAATGAGCAGTTCTTC
NA NA TRBJ2-1 TRBV25-1 CASALLNEQFF TGTGCCAGCGCACTCCTCAATGAGCAGTTCTTC
NA NA TRBJ2-2 TRBV7-9 CARSETGELFF TGTGCCCGGAGTGAAACCGGGGAGCTGTTTTTT
NA TRBD1 TRBJ2-1 TRBV2 CASSSTGSNEQFF TGTGCCAGCAGTTCGACAGGGTCCAATGAGCAGTTCTTC
few NA TRBJ1-2 TRBV6-1 CASSSQANGYTF TGTGCCAGCAGTTCCCAGGCGAATGGCTACACCTTC
NA TRBD2 TRBJ2-3 TRBV11-3 CASSQGLAGGPDTQYF TGTGCCAGCAGCCAGGGACTAGCGGGAGGGCCGGATACGCAGTATTTT
NA TRBD2 TRBJ2-1 TRBV15 CATSSPRGGDNEQFF TGTGCCACCAGCAGTCCCCGCGGGGGGGACAATGAGCAGTTCTTC
NA TRBD2 TRBJ2-1 TRBV6-1 CASSEGSSGSKRVEQFF TGTGCCAGCAGTGAGGGGTCTAGCGGGAGTAAAAGGGTTGAGCAGTTCTTC